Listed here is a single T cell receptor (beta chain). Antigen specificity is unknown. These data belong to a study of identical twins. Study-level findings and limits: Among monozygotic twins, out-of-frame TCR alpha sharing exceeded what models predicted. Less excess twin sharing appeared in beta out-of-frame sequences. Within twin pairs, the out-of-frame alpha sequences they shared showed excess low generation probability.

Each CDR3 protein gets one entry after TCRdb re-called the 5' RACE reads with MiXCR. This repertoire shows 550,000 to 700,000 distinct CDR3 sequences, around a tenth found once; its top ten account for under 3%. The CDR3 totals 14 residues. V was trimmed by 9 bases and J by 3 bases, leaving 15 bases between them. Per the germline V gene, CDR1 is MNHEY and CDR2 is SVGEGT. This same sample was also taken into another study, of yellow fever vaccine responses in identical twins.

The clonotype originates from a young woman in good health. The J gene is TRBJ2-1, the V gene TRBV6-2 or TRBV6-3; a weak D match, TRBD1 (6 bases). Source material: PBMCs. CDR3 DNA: TGTGCCAGTTCCTCACAGGGCGGCTACAATGAGCAGTTCTTC. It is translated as CASSSQGGYNEQFF.